This TCR beta chain was observed in a study of cytomegalovirus exposure and HLA in healthy donors (dated by TCRdb to 2015 to 2018). With respect to the entire study: According to an earlier analysis of 587 of the donors, 150 million to 200 million T cells yielded over 90 million unique TCR beta sequences and about 300 Gb of sequence data. Rather than drawing on any new phenotypic data, the later analysis identified candidate immune exposures from TCR beta sequences and the way those sequences occurred across donors. The number of donors typed differed by locus, with about 629-630 for A, B, C, DRB1 and DQB1, approximately 500 for DQA1, 600 to 610 for DPA1, and some 470 for DPB1. The T cell repertoires of several hundred subjects were profiled by immunosequencing and related to cytomegalovirus serostatus. A few DR-DQ haplotypes were treated as single units for association and clustering because of strong linkage in the cohort. Genome-wide SNP genotypes for about three fifths of the roughly 670 donors were used in a later genetic analysis, which treated that subset as a discovery cohort. The study was designed to test whether signatures of past pathogen exposure could be identified by cataloging public T cell receptors. An earlier analysis of around 580 of the donors used high-throughput TCR beta sequencing to judge whether each TCR beta V gene segment behaved as functional or pseudogenic. Among the roughly 430 genotyped donors, around 81% belonged to the genetic ancestry cluster associated with self-reported Caucasian donors. Donor age, sex, ethnicity and CMV serostatus were compiled alongside the repertoire data. Both class I and class II loci were covered by HLA typing, at four-digit resolution. All discovery cohort repertoires had been generated on a single sequencing platform. Among about 390 genotyped donors of the cohort, an average of about 240,000 unique TCR beta nucleotide sequences were sequenced per donor, about a sixth of them non-productive. A separate validation cohort of approximately 120 different subjects was used in addition to the roughly 670-subject first cohort. To predict cytomegalovirus infection status, the study brought together high-throughput TCR immunosequencing, statistical association of individual TCRs with disease status, and machine learning. To study patterns of TCR occurrence, a later analysis re-analyzed previously published TCR beta repertoires from 500 to 850 donors and added high-resolution HLA genotyping. Roughly 300 gigabases of sequencing data and approximately 91 million unique TCR sequences made up an early release that covered over 550 HLA-typed donors.

A remark on this clone: It has no known antigen specificity. One base away there is no much larger clone; base qualities are not given.

General findings and caveats noted by the study authors: Most CMV-associated TCR beta chains appeared to be HLA-restricted in a later analysis, and the HLA associations seemed to be driven largely by CMV exposure. Cytomegalovirus status was reported to be diagnosed by the classifier with high specificity and sensitivity in both the original and validation cohorts. Presence/absence analyses assumed roughly uniform sequencing depth across donors, an assumption that may not hold. In vitro tests confirmed that a few of the cytomegalovirus-associated TCR beta chains recognize cytomegalovirus antigens. Strong co-occurrence of HLA alleles, especially DR and DQ, made assigning TCR associations to individual alleles difficult. The earlier analysis of about 600 of the donors excluded around 17 rarely observed V segments, including chromosome 9 orphons, because counts were too low. This cohort had only TCR beta chains sequenced, and the lack of alpha or paired-chain data limited which features could be detected. The study listed 150 to 200 TCR beta chains as associated with cytomegalovirus. HLA typing was unavailable for some donors at each locus, so association tests used only the typed subset. A later analysis reported that several top co-occurrence clusters appeared linked to parvovirus B19, influenza, CMV and Epstein-Barr virus. It was suggested by the authors that the approach could potentially be generalized to other disease states and immunological phenotypes. In a later analysis, TCR association rates were found to vary across HLA loci, with the most associated TCRs seen for DRB1 alleles and the fewest for HLA-C alleles. A further reported finding was that TCR beta sequences accurately predicted the HLA-A and HLA-B alleles for most subjects in the first cohort. Linkage disequilibrium might explain the correlated functional status among segregating V segments, but an unknown experimental factor could not be ruled out. An earlier analysis of approximately 500 of the donors showed that most TCR beta V segments appeared in productive rearrangements either about 90% or about 30% of the time, which broadly matched IMGT annotations. Most TCR sequences were observed very rarely across donors, whereas some public TCRs were present in many individuals. A later analysis found that HLA-associated TCR beta chains were more clonally expanded and had lower generation probabilities than equally common non-associated chains. Some IMGT-functional V segments, including TRBV6-2 and TRBV6-3, could not be distinguished by the 87-base-pair reads and were therefore excluded. The only immune exposure information available for the cohort was CMV serostatus. An association between a missense DCLRE1C variant and V-gene and J-gene trimming of TCR beta chains was found in a later genetic analysis and replicated in an independent cohort. Compared with the approximately 600-donor mean, donors in an Asian-associated ancestry cluster had fewer N-insertions in productive TCRs, according to a later genetic analysis. A cluster of highly shared sequence variants was judged likely to represent a technical artifact of the sequencing pipeline. Specific HLA alleles were associated with some 15,000 TCR beta sequences at a false discovery rate of 0.05 in a later analysis.

Including the terminal cysteine and phenylalanine, the CDR3 comprises 19 residues. The sequence is cut down to CDR3 DNA, 57 bases in frame from base 1. The library was produced with the immunoSEQ multiplex PCR assay. For the multiplex PCR, a mixture combining 60 forward primers for TCR Vbeta segments and 13 reverse primers for TCR Jbeta segments was used. The CDR3 region of rearranged TCR beta genes was amplified from genomic DNA with a multiplex PCR assay. Amplified TCR beta libraries were sequenced as 87-base-pair reads on the Illumina HiSeq System. Under the source paper's analysis protocol: In a later analysis, roughly 80 million unique TCR beta chains were counted across the roughly 670 repertoires, and around 10 million of these chains were shared by at least two donors. Raw reads were error-corrected and collapsed into unique sequences with a nearest-neighbor algorithm that merged closely related sequences to remove PCR and sequencing errors. To assign V, D and J gene segments, CDR3 sequences were aligned to IMGT reference sequences. For a sequence to be retained, a match of at least six nucleotides to both a V gene segment and a J gene segment was required. A rearrangement was called productive if the CDR3 had no stop codons and remained in frame with V and J, and every other rearrangement was called non-productive. Following IMGT convention, CDR3 was defined as the stretch from the second conserved V-encoded cysteine up to the conserved J-encoded phenylalanine. In an earlier analysis of around 540 of the donors, sequences lacking an unambiguous match to a single V gene segment were excluded. An earlier analysis of a few hundred of the donors called V segments functional above 56.7% productive rearrangements and segregating when the between-donor standard deviation exceeded 5%. To diagnose cytomegalovirus status from the catalog of TCR beta chain sequences, a statistical classification framework was built. In a later analysis, V and J genes were assigned by comparing TCR nucleotide sequences against IMGT/GENE-DB human TR gene sequences. The TCRdist pipeline was used in a later analysis to assign CDR3 sequences and most-parsimonious VDJ recombination scenarios. In a later analysis, each TCR beta chain was defined by its CDR3 amino acid sequence together with its V-gene family, and reads without a unique V-gene family were excluded. To address suspected cross-contamination and a sequencing artifact, a later analysis removed around 590 highly shared, low-generation-probability nucleotide sequences. For each public chain, a later analysis derived a clonal expansion index from normalized ranks of inferred template counts within each repertoire. Generation probabilities in a later analysis came from a VDJ recombination model fitted to out-of-frame rearrangements, and those results were checked against IGoR. In a later analysis, hypergeometric tests were used to score TCR-TCR, TCR-HLA and TCR-CMV co-occurrence, with a repertoire-size bias correction applied to TCR pairs. In a later analysis, false discovery rates were estimated by permuting HLA or CMV assignments 20 times. A later analysis grouped co-occurring TCRs with DBSCAN, adding TCRdist sequence similarity when clustering within HLA-allele-positive subsets. Repertoires with fewer than 30,000 or more than 120,000 public chains, plus five repertoires with anomalous nucleotide sharing, were excluded from co-occurrence clustering. Entries here come from immuneACCESS through TCRdb and include only in-frame sequences with V and J called. Some clones fail to appear in such tables; in the studies checked, an unresolved V gene covers under half of the shortfall, and the cause of the remainder is unknown. Clone size and V and J calls were adopted from that table, with D and trimming inferred from the DNA. Here the sample has some 130,000 clones; 76% occur a single time. Clones ranked in the top ten supply 1.8% of the sample.

The cohort consisted of 600 or so healthy bone marrow donors. At the time of sampling, all cohort members were nominally healthy, though unrecorded immune exposures were likely present. The donor tested CMV seropositive, placing the donor among the 250 to 350 seropositive members of the cohort. A peripheral blood sample was collected from each donor, and TCR beta sequencing was performed on peripheral blood mononuclear cells. Genomic DNA was extracted from the blood cell samples with the Qiagen DNeasy Blood Extraction Kit. The TCR comes from a female donor in good health and CMV-seropositive. The sequencing sample was made of PBMCs. In this chain, TRBV21-1 is recombined with TRBJ2-1; the table's D call, TRBD1, has no DNA check behind it. TRBV21-1 is flagged as a pseudogene. CDR3 protein: CASSGGILTGEIRNDEQFF. At the DNA level, the sequence is TGTGCCAGCAGCGGCGGGATTTTAACAGGGGAAATTAGGAATGATGAGCAGTTCTTC.